A single sample gave rise to the 19 T cell receptor beta chains below, sequenced in a study of metastatic and nonmetastatic thyroid tumors. Each patient came to thyroid surgery without any prior treatment (of any kind). TCRdb reprocessed the PCR reads using MiXCR. The data hold 42,000 or so clones, with approximately 20% observed a single time. Material for sequencing was tumor tissue. The receptors were sampled from a female donor with papillary thyroid cancer or a benign thyroid nodule (not recorded which). Some clones in this sample may be carry-over from other donors' samples.

This clone rates as medium-sized. The chain has TRBV6-1 and TRBJ2-7; no clear D gene. The CDR3 covers 16 residues. V was pared by 9 bases and J by 2 bases, with 23 bases between. Germline lookup yields CDR1 MNHNS and CDR2 SASEGT. The CDR3 here is CARKVARAGKTYEQYF. CDR3 in DNA: TGTGCCAGGAAGGTAGCCCGCGCAGGAAAAACCTACGAGCAGTACTTC.

The chain links TRBV30 to TRBJ2-7; tentative D call: TRBD1 (5 bases). Trimming cost V 3 bases and J 10 bases, with 13 bases left between them. The CDR3 is 11 residues long. Germline CDR1 reads GTSNPN; CDR2 reads SVGIG (reference sequence). The CDR3 DNA follows: TGTGCCTGGAGGACAGCCTATATTCAGTACTTC. This codes for CAWRTAYIQYF.

V is TRBV5-1 and J is TRBJ1-2, with TRBD1 identical over 7 bases. The CDR3 length is 15 residues. In germline, CDR1 is SGHRS, CDR2 YFSETQ. V dropped 2 bases and J dropped 6; count of bases not matched to a gene: 10. CDR3 residues: CASSFVTQGRHGYTF. The CDR3 DNA reads TGCGCCAGCAGCTTTGTCACACAGGGGAGGCATGGCTACACCTTC. The variable domain in full, with the rest retrieved from reference TRBV5-1 and TRBJ1-2, is KAGVTQTPRYLIKTRGQQVTLSCSPISGHRSVSWYQQTPGQGLQFLFEYFSETQRNKGNFPGRFSGRQFSNSRSEMNVSTLELGDSALYLCASSFVTQGRHGYTFGSGTRLTVV.

A note on this clone: Possible read error: a much larger clone is one base away. The chain carries TRBV5-1 and TRBJ2-3; 7 nucleotides agree with TRBD1. CDR1 is SGHRS and CDR2 is YFSETQ in the germline V gene. CDR3 length: 14 amino acids. CDR3 region: CSSSLGQSTDTQYF. CDR3 DNA: TGCTCCAGCAGCTTGGGACAGAGCACAGATACGCAGTATTTT.

This clone came up many times. The J gene is TRBJ1-4, the V gene TRBV6-1, with D unresolved. The V end was cut by 1 base, the J end by 8 bases, with 14 bases between. Germline V lookup: CDR1 MNHNS, CDR2 SASEGT. This CDR3 is built from 15 residues. CDR3 DNA: TGTGCCAGCAGTGAAGGGATTGAAGGACGAGAAAAACTGTTTTTT. Translated, it gives CASSEGIEGREKLFF.

V and J are TRBV5-1 and TRBJ2-6; possible D gene TRBD2, 6 bases. V was clipped by 5 bases and J by 0 bases, with 21 bases between them. The CDR3 consists of 19 residues. Germline values: CDR1 SGHRS, CDR2 YFSETQ. CDR3 sequence (DNA): TGCGCCAGCAGGAAGTGGGGAGCGGGTGCCCGCTCTGGGGCCAACGTCCTGACTTTC. Encoded protein: CASRKWGAGARSGANVLTF.

This clone showed up many times. The V gene is TRBV6-4, the J gene TRBJ1-6; D unclear. Germline V gene lookup returns CDR1 MRHNA and CDR2 SNTAGT. The CDR3 is made up of 13 amino acids. V lost 6 bases, J lost 7 bases, and 10 bases lay in between. The chain's CDR3 is CASSRQRNSPLHF. The CDR3 DNA follows: TGTGCCAGCAGCCGACAAAGAAATTCACCCCTCCACTTT.

Ten or more counts support this clone. This chain connects TRBV7-9 to TRBJ2-5; perhaps TRBD2 as D (6 bases). Germline V gives CDR1 SEHNR, CDR2 FQNEAQ (reference sequence). This CDR3 region has 13 residues. The V end lost 4 bases, the J end lost 7 bases, and 13 bases lay between the germline ends. The CDR3 DNA reads TGTGCCAGCAGCTGGGAGTCGCGGGGGACCCAGTACTTC. This sequence encodes CASSWESRGTQYF.

This clone is categorized as large (0.1 to 1%). In DNA form, the CDR3 reads TGTGCCAGCAGGCGACTGAGTAGCGGGAGTCCCTACGAGCAGTACTTC. Encoded protein: CASRRLSSGSPYEQYF. The chain combines TRBV6-1 with TRBJ2-7; 9 nucleotides agree with TRBD2. The length of the CDR3 is 16 residues. Germline CDR1 is MNHNS and CDR2 is SASEGT. V was clipped by 6 bases and J by 2 bases; unmatched bases: 11.

This sequence joins TRBV30 and TRBJ1-5; TRBD1 matches at 9 bases. The CDR3 is made up of 14 amino acids. The germline V gene encodes CDR1 GTSNPN and CDR2 SVGIG (reference sequence). Trimming took 4 bases from V and 4 from J; bases not matched to a gene: 5. The CDR3 here is CAWKGTGKNQPQHF. CDR3 nucleotide sequence: TGTGCCTGGAAGGGGACAGGGAAAAATCAGCCCCAGCATTTT.

This clone has ten or more counts. V gene TRBV28 combines with J gene TRBJ2-7, with D perhaps matching TRBD2 (6 bases). Germline lookup yields CDR1 MDHEN and CDR2 SYDVKM. The CDR3 length is 13 residues. The V end was cut by 7 bases, the J end by 0 bases, with 10 bases between. The DNA for the CDR3 is TGTGCCAGCATCGGGGGTGCCTCCTACGAGCAGTACTTC. It codes for CASIGGASYEQYF. The whole variable domain, remainder taken from reference TRBV28 and TRBJ2-7, is DVKVTQSSRYLVKRTGEKVFLECVQDMDHENMFWYRQDPGLGLRLIYFSYDVKMKEKGDIPEGYSVSREKKERFSLILESASTNQTSMYLCASIGGASYEQYFGPGTRLTVT.

By sample fraction, this clone is medium-sized (0.01 to 0.1%). The chain couples TRBV6-1 to TRBJ2-7, with TRBD1 matching over 8 bases. J was trimmed by 4 bases and V by 2 bases; bases with no gene match: 10. This CDR3 spans 16 amino acids. From germline, CDR1 is MNHNS and CDR2 SASEGT. Here the CDR3 DNA reads TGTGCCAGCAGTGAATTCCGGCAGGGGGCTCGGTACGAGCAGTACTTC. Amino acids: CASSEFRQGARYEQYF.

V is TRBV30 and J is TRBJ1-6; the D is unclear. CDR1 and CDR2 (germline): GTSNPN, SVGIG (reference sequence). Trimming shortened V by 2 bases and J by 3 bases, and 8 bases separated the two germline ends. This CDR3 has 14 amino acids. CDR3 coding DNA: TGTGCCTGGAGTCCGACGGGCTATAATTCACCCCTCCACTTT. It is translated as CAWSPTGYNSPLHF.

The chain combines TRBV11-3 with TRBJ2-3, with D perhaps TRBD2 (6 bases). This CDR3 spans 15 amino acids. Trimming pared 3 bases from V and 0 bases from J, leaving 10 bases between. Germline loops: CDR1 SGHNT, CDR2 YENEEA. This chain's CDR3 is CASSFRSGSTDTQYF. CDR3 sequence (DNA): TGTGCCAGCAGCTTTAGGAGCGGGAGCACAGATACGCAGTATTTT.

By frequency in the sample, this clone is medium-sized. This chain joins TRBV6-5 and TRBJ1-1, with TRBD1 matching 7 bases. This CDR3 region has 12 residues. The junction had 1 base not matched to a gene; V was cut back by 2 bases and J by 7 bases. Looked up from germline, CDR1 is MNHEY and CDR2 is SVGAGI. CDR3 amino acids: CASSYRQGEAFF. The DNA for the CDR3 is TGTGCCAGCAGTTACCGACAGGGTGAAGCTTTCTTT.

This clone appeared once. This chain uses TRBV13 with TRBJ1-6; D may be TRBD1 (5 bases). The CDR3 runs to 15 residues. Trimming removed 4 bases from V and 7 bases from J, with 14 bases in between. Germline CDR1 and CDR2: PRHDT and FYEKMQ (reference sequence). CDR3 sequence: CASSYYDRANSPLHF. The CDR3 bases are TGTGCCAGCAGCTACTACGACAGAGCCAATTCACCCCTCCACTTT. Full variable domain (outside the CDR3, taken from reference TRBV13 and TRBJ1-6): AAGVIQSPRHLIKEKRETATLKCYPIPRHDTVYWYQQGPGQDPQFLISFYEKMQSDKGSIPDRFSAQQFSDYHSELNMSSLELGDSALYFCASSYYDRANSPLHFGNGTRLTVT.

This clone was found many times. The rearrangement links TRBV19 to TRBJ1-2, with a tentative D call TRBD1 (6 bases). Germline V gene data show CDR1 as LNHDA and CDR2 as SQIVND (reference sequence). V lost 8 bases and J 4 bases, leaving 11 bases between the germline ends. The CDR3 runs to 12 residues. The DNA for the CDR3 is TGTGCCAGTGCGGACAGAATCTATGGCTACACCTTC. Its protein product is CASADRIYGYTF.

This clone was seen at least ten times. This chain connects TRBV7-9 to TRBJ2-7; 13 bases line up with TRBD2. The CDR3 extends over 14 amino acids. Germline V gives CDR1 SEHNR, CDR2 FQNEAQ (reference sequence). J was trimmed by 5 bases and V by 5 bases; bases with no gene match: 3. The DNA of the CDR3 is TGTGCCAGCAGCAGGACTAGCGGGAGTGACGAGCAGTACTTC. Protein sequence: CASSRTSGSDEQYF.

There are a few counts of this clone. The rearrangement joins TRBV4-3 to TRBJ2-3, with 8 bases that match TRBD2. V lost 0 bases, J lost 6 bases, and 8 bases stayed unmatched. The CDR3 runs to 16 residues. The germline CDR1 and CDR2 sequences are LGHNA and YSLEER. The CDR3 DNA follows: TGCGCCAGCAGCCAAGAACCAGCGGGGGTTTCGGATACGCAGTATTTT. Protein: CASSQEPAGVSDTQYF.